Presented here are 14 T cell receptor beta chains from one specimen sequenced in a study of blood T cell repertoires in COVID-19. The data were produced by immunoSEQ multiplex PCR, yet TCRdb's version contains in-frame clones alone and is incomplete. The sample yields 180,000 or so clones, 70% to 85% seen once. Source material: peripheral blood. All receptors derive from a man in his fifties or sixties who had recovered from COVID-19.

The CDR3 sequence: CSVENRGPIYGYTF. CDR3 DNA sequence: TGCAGCGTCGAAAACAGGGGGCCTATCTATGGCTACACCTTC. This rearrangement joins TRBV29-1 to TRBJ1-2; the match to TRBD1 covers 9 bases. The CDR3 length is 14 residues. The V segment lost 6 bases and the J segment 4 bases; nucleotides outside the gene matches: 9. Germline-derived CDR1 and CDR2 are SQVTM and ANQGSEA.

J is TRBJ2-3 and V is TRBV6-5; TRBD1 matches at 8 bases. Per germline, CDR1 MNHEY and CDR2 SVGAGI. V was pared by 10 bases and J by 1 base, with 7 bases of the junction left unmatched. The length of the CDR3 is 14 residues. The CDR3 here is CAIVPGQGTDTQYF. The CDR3 DNA reads as TGTGCCATCGTGCCGGGACAGGGCACAGATACGCAGTATTTT.

The V gene is TRBV5-4, the J gene TRBJ2-7; TRBD2 might be the D (6 bases). The germline CDR1 and CDR2 sequences are SGHNT and YYREEE (reference sequence). The V and J ends lost 4 bases and 9 bases respectively, with 26 bases between them. The CDR3 length is 16 residues. CDR3 DNA sequence: TGTGCCAGCAGCCTGGCCGGACTATCCAGTTCCTCGGGGCAGTACTTC. Protein product: CASSLAGLSSSSGQYF.

This clone was counted at least ten times. The chain combines TRBV3-1 (or the pseudogene TRBV3-2) with TRBJ2-1; 8 bases are shared with TRBD1. This CDR3 region has 13 residues. After removal of 4 bases from V and 9 bases from J, the junction contained 5 bases not matched to a gene. CDR1 and CDR2 (germline): LGHDT, YNNKEL (reference sequence). CDR3 in DNA: TGTGCCAGCAGCCTTCGGACAGGGACTGAGCAGTTCTTC. Amino acid sequence: CASSLRTGTEQFF.

The chain is built from TRBV6-5 and TRBJ2-1, with 10 bases identical to TRBD1. The V and J ends lost 7 bases and 6 bases, in that order; junction bases with no gene match: 3. This CDR3 region has 13 residues. Germline V CDR1 and CDR2: MNHEY, SVGAGI. The CDR3 loop is CASTGQGGNEQFF. The CDR3, as DNA: TGTGCCAGCACTGGACAGGGGGGCAATGAGCAGTTCTTC.

V gene TRBV29-1 combines with J gene TRBJ2-1; D is perhaps TRBD2 (6 bases). This CDR3 has 15 residues. The V gene's germline CDR1 is SQVTM and CDR2 ANQGSEA. The CDR3 DNA sequence: TGCAGTGGAGTAGGGACTCGTGAAACCTACAATGAGCAGTTCTTC. It is translated as CSGVGTRETYNEQFF.

In its sample, this clone was seen once. The chain has TRBV19 and TRBJ1-6, with D perhaps TRBD1 (6 bases). The germline V gene has CDR1 LNHDA and CDR2 SQIVND (reference sequence). This CDR3 has 13 amino acids. V lost 6 bases, J lost 4 bases, and 7 bases lay in between. CDR3 nucleotide sequence: TGTGCCAGTAGCCAGGGGTATAATTCACCCCTCCACTTT. It codes for CASSQGYNSPLHF.

The chain links TRBV9 to TRBJ2-2; the D gene is possibly TRBD2 (5 bases). CDR3 length equals 16 residues. The V end lost 0 bases, the J end lost 3 bases, and 12 bases lay between the germline ends. CDR1 and CDR2 from the germline V gene are SGDLS and YYNGEE. CDR3 sequence: CASSVGWGVDTGELFF. The CDR3 DNA reads as TGTGCCAGCAGCGTAGGATGGGGAGTGGACACCGGGGAGCTGTTTTTT.

In regard to this clone: Other DNA sequences in this specimen translate into the identical CDR3. The DNA of the CDR3 is TGTGCCAGCAGTCCCACGGACAGGGAAGGAAACACCATATATTTT. It codes for CASSPTDREGNTIYF. This chain joins TRBV28 and TRBJ1-3; 8 bases align to TRBD1. Per the germline V gene, CDR1 is MDHEN and CDR2 is SYDVKM. The CDR3 has 15 amino acids. V lost 5 bases and J lost 4; bases outside the gene matches: 7.

This chain joins TRBV27 and TRBJ2-1; 7 bases fit TRBD2. The CDR3 totals 16 residues. After removal of 3 bases from V and 8 bases from J, the junction contained 13 bases not matched to a gene. The germline V gene encodes CDR1 MNHEY and CDR2 SMNVEV (reference sequence). For the CDR3, the DNA is TGTGCCAGCAGTTTGTTGCGGGAGCCTCTTCCGGATGAGCAGTTCTTC. Encoded protein: CASSLLREPLPDEQFF.

This clone was observed once. The rearrangement links TRBV10-3 to TRBJ1-4; the match to TRBD1 covers 7 bases. Germline V gene data show CDR1 as ENHRY and CDR2 as SYGVKD. This CDR3 contains 14 residues. V was clipped by 6 bases and J by 6 bases; unmatched bases: 7. This CDR3 is CAIRDGQGDEKLFF. In DNA, the CDR3 is TGTGCCATCAGGGATGGGCAGGGGGATGAAAAACTGTTTTTT.

The rearrangement uses TRBV3-1 (or the pseudogene TRBV3-2) and TRBJ1-6; D ambiguous. In germline, CDR1 is LGHDT, CDR2 YNNKEL (reference sequence). The CDR3 has 13 amino acids. The ends were cut back, 2 bases at V and 7 bases at J, with 6 bases in the middle. CDR3 nucleotides: TGTGCCAGCAGCCAACTGCGGAATTCACCCCTCCACTTT. Translating it yields CASSQLRNSPLHF.

The chain links TRBV28 to TRBJ1-4, with 8 positions matching TRBD1. J lost 6 bases, V lost 1 base, and 13 bases had no gene match. This CDR3 is built from 18 residues. The V gene's germline CDR1 is MDHEN and CDR2 SYDVKM. CDR3 in DNA: TGTGCCAGCAGTTTATATAGGGTTTCAGGGGGCCTGTATGAAAAACTGTTTTTT. It specifies CASSLYRVSGGLYEKLFF.

The rearrangement links TRBV19 to TRBJ2-3, with 8 positions matching TRBD2. Germline V lookup: CDR1 LNHDA, CDR2 SQIVND (reference sequence). The CDR3 spans 18 residues. V gave up 1 base and J gave up 5 bases; unmatched junction bases: 14. The CDR3 nucleotides are TGTGCCAGTAGTATAGGGTCTGGGAGCGGGAGTAAGAGAGATACGCAGTATTTT. This translates into CASSIGSGSGSKRDTQYF.